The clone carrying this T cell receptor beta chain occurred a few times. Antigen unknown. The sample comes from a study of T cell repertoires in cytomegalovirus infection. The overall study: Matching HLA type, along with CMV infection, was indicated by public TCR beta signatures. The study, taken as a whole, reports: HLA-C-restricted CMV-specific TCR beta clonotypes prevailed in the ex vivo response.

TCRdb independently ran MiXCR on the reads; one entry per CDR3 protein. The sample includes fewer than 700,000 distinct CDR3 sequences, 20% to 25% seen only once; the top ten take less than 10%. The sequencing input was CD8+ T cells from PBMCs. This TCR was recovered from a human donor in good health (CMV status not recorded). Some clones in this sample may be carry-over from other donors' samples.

The CDR3 nucleotides are TGCGCCAGCAGCCAAGATACCTCCCGTGCACTTTACAATGAGCAGTTCTTC. It codes for CASSQDTSRALYNEQFF. This chain connects TRBV4-1 to TRBJ2-1; D unclear. V lost 0 bases to trimming and J lost 4 bases, with 16 bases between them. This CDR3 is 17 amino acids long. Per germline, CDR1 MGHRA and CDR2 YSYEKL.